The rows below give T cell receptor beta chains drawn from one sample of a study of blood T cell repertoires in COVID-19. Method: immunoSEQ multiplex PCR; TCRdb's copy keeps in-frame clones and lacks some. The sample lists some 120,000 clones; 80% to 90% were seen once. The sample comprised peripheral blood. These receptors were collected from a human donor in a cohort sampled during active COVID-19. CDR3s include the opening cysteine and the closing phenylalanine or tryptophan. D genes are given only for firm matches. Size is stated for part of the rows, as once, few or many counts, or as a class when the clone is expanded.

clone_size: NA; d_call: NA; cdr3_length: 13; j_call: TRBJ2-7; v_call: TRBV29-1; cdr3_nt: TGCAGCGTTGTCCCGAACGGGTGGTACGAGCAGTACTTC; cdr3_aa: CSVVPNGWYEQYF
clone_size: NA; d_call: NA; cdr3_length: 12; j_call: TRBJ1-4; v_call: TRBV7-6; cdr3_nt: TGTGCCAGCACCACGGGTCTTGGGAAACTGTTTTTT; cdr3_aa: CASTTGLGKLFF
clone_size: NA; d_call: TRBD1; cdr3_length: 15; j_call: TRBJ2-4; v_call: TRBV28; cdr3_nt: TGTGCCAGCAGTTACGGGACAGTAGCCAAAAACATTCAGTACTTC; cdr3_aa: CASSYGTVAKNIQYF
clone_size: NA; d_call: NA; cdr3_length: 14; j_call: TRBJ1-4; v_call: TRBV5-6; cdr3_nt: TGTGCCAGCAGCTGGGGAGGAATAGATGAAAAACTGTTTTTT; cdr3_aa: CASSWGGIDEKLFF
clone_size: NA; d_call: TRBD2; cdr3_length: 15; j_call: TRBJ2-1; v_call: TRBV5-1; cdr3_nt: TGCGCCAGCTTCCTTGGCGGGGGGCGGCTCAATGAGCAGTTCTTC; cdr3_aa: CASFLGGGRLNEQFF
clone_size: few; d_call: TRBD1; cdr3_length: 15; j_call: TRBJ1-1; v_call: TRBV13; cdr3_nt: TGTGCCAGCAGCTTAGGTGGACAGGGTGGCACTGAAGCTTTCTTT; cdr3_aa: CASSLGGQGGTEAFF
clone_size: NA; d_call: NA; cdr3_length: 15; j_call: TRBJ1-2; v_call: TRBV24-1; cdr3_nt: TGTGCCATCCAGGGTGGGTCAGAGAACGGTTATGGCTACACCTTC; cdr3_aa: CAIQGGSENGYGYTF
clone_size: NA; d_call: TRBD1; cdr3_length: 14; j_call: TRBJ2-7; v_call: TRBV11-2; cdr3_nt: TGTGCCAGCAGCTTACAGGCAGGGGGCTACGAGCAGTACTTC; cdr3_aa: CASSLQAGGYEQYF
clone_size: NA; d_call: TRBD2; cdr3_length: 16; j_call: TRBJ2-3; v_call: TRBV19; cdr3_nt: TGTGCCAGTAGTCCAATGTTAGCGGGGGCCTTAGATACGCAGTATTTT; cdr3_aa: CASSPMLAGALDTQYF
clone_size: NA; d_call: NA; cdr3_length: 14; j_call: TRBJ1-5; v_call: TRBV28; cdr3_nt: TGTGCCAGCAGTTTAGCGAGCTTGACGCGGGCCCAGCATTTT; cdr3_aa: CASSLASLTRAQHF
clone_size: NA; d_call: TRBD1; cdr3_length: 13; j_call: TRBJ1-2; v_call: TRBV7-2; cdr3_nt: TGTGCCAGCGCTGGGCTACAGGGGATTGGCTACACCTTC; cdr3_aa: CASAGLQGIGYTF
clone_size: once; d_call: NA; cdr3_length: 12; j_call: TRBJ2-7; v_call: TRBV6-5; cdr3_nt: TGTGCCTCCGGGACAAGCTCCTACGAGCAGTACTTC; cdr3_aa: CASGTSSYEQYF
clone_size: NA; d_call: TRBD2; cdr3_length: 14; j_call: TRBJ2-3; v_call: TRBV2; cdr3_nt: TGTGCCAGCACGGGAGAGATCGGGGGGGCTACGCAGTATTTT; cdr3_aa: CASTGEIGGATQYF
clone_size: NA; d_call: NA; cdr3_length: 14; j_call: TRBJ1-4; v_call: TRBV2; cdr3_nt: TGTGCCAGCAGTGAATGGAGCTCAAATGAAAAACTGTTTTTT; cdr3_aa: CASSEWSSNEKLFF
clone_size: NA; d_call: TRBD1; cdr3_length: 15; j_call: TRBJ2-7; v_call: TRBV5-1; cdr3_nt: TGCGCCAGCAGCTTGGAAACCGGGACAGGGTCCGAGCAGTACTTC; cdr3_aa: CASSLETGTGSEQYF
clone_size: NA; d_call: NA; cdr3_length: 16; j_call: TRBJ2-6; v_call: TRBV6-2/TRBV6-3; cdr3_nt: TGTGCCAGCAGTTACTCACAGGCATCTGGGGCCAACGTCCTGACTTTC; cdr3_aa: CASSYSQASGANVLTF
clone_size: NA; d_call: NA; cdr3_length: 13; j_call: TRBJ2-1; v_call: TRBV5-4; cdr3_nt: TGTGCCAGCAGCTTGGGAACGGGTAATGAGCAGTTCTTC; cdr3_aa: CASSLGTGNEQFF
clone_size: NA; d_call: NA; cdr3_length: 16; j_call: TRBJ1-3; v_call: TRBV19; cdr3_nt: TGTGCCAGTAGTAACCGGGTCACCTCCTCTGGAAACACCATATATTTT; cdr3_aa: CASSNRVTSSGNTIYF
clone_size: NA; d_call: NA; cdr3_length: 13; j_call: TRBJ1-2; v_call: TRBV6-4; cdr3_nt: TGTGCCAGCAGTGGCGACAGAAACTATGGCTACACCTTC; cdr3_aa: CASSGDRNYGYTF
clone_size: NA; d_call: NA; cdr3_length: 13; j_call: TRBJ1-1; v_call: TRBV4-3; cdr3_nt: TGCGCCAGCAGCCAAGGGGCGAACACTGAAGCTTTCTTT; cdr3_aa: CASSQGANTEAFF
clone_size: NA; d_call: NA; cdr3_length: 15; j_call: TRBJ1-5; v_call: TRBV5-6; cdr3_nt: TGTGCCAGCAGCCGCCGGTCCCCGGGCAATCAGCCCCAGCATTTT; cdr3_aa: CASSRRSPGNQPQHF
clone_size: NA; d_call: TRBD1; cdr3_length: 16; j_call: TRBJ1-5; v_call: TRBV24-1; cdr3_nt: TGTGCCACCAGTGACCCTGGACAGGGGGCTGGTCAGCCCCAGCATTTT; cdr3_aa: CATSDPGQGAGQPQHF
clone_size: NA; d_call: NA; cdr3_length: 12; j_call: TRBJ1-6; v_call: TRBV3-1/TRBV3-2; cdr3_nt: TGTGCCAGCAGCCCCAACCAGGGACTCCTCCACTTT; cdr3_aa: CASSPNQGLLHF
clone_size: NA; d_call: TRBD1; cdr3_length: 16; j_call: TRBJ1-2; v_call: TRBV4-3; cdr3_nt: TGCGCCAGCAGCCAAGTTATTTGGGACAGGGGTGACGGCTACACCTTC; cdr3_aa: CASSQVIWDRGDGYTF
clone_size: NA; d_call: TRBD1; cdr3_length: 16; j_call: TRBJ2-5; v_call: TRBV13; cdr3_nt: TGTGCCAGCAGCTTAGGGGCCAGGGGGCTGGCAGAGACCCAGTACTTC; cdr3_aa: CASSLGARGLAETQYF
clone_size: NA; d_call: TRBD2; cdr3_length: 17; j_call: TRBJ2-3; v_call: TRBV7-9; cdr3_nt: TGTGCCAGCAGCGGCCCTCGGGGAGCGGGGGGGAGAGATACGCAGTATTTT; cdr3_aa: CASSGPRGAGGRDTQYF
clone_size: NA; d_call: NA; cdr3_length: 16; j_call: TRBJ2-3; v_call: TRBV7-3; cdr3_nt: TGTGCCAGCACCTTCCCCGGACAAAGATGCACAGATACGCAGTATTTT; cdr3_aa: CASTFPGQRCTDTQYF
clone_size: NA; d_call: NA; cdr3_length: 14; j_call: TRBJ2-1; v_call: TRBV11-2; cdr3_nt: TGTGCCAGCAGCGCGACTAGCTCCTACAATGAGCAGTTCTTC; cdr3_aa: CASSATSSYNEQFF
clone_size: NA; d_call: TRBD1; cdr3_length: 14; j_call: TRBJ2-7; v_call: TRBV27; cdr3_nt: TGTGCCAGCAGTTCCGTTAGACAGGGGACCGAGCAGTACTTC; cdr3_aa: CASSSVRQGTEQYF
clone_size: few; d_call: TRBD1; cdr3_length: 13; j_call: TRBJ1-5; v_call: TRBV3-1/TRBV3-2; cdr3_nt: TGTGCCAGCAGCCAGGGGACAGGGAAGCCCCAGCATTTT; cdr3_aa: CASSQGTGKPQHF
clone_size: NA; d_call: TRBD2; cdr3_length: 14; j_call: TRBJ2-7; v_call: TRBV28; cdr3_nt: TGTGCCAGCAGGACTAGCGGGTCGACCTACGAGCAGTACTTC; cdr3_aa: CASRTSGSTYEQYF
clone_size: few; d_call: TRBD1; cdr3_length: 14; j_call: TRBJ2-7; v_call: TRBV18; cdr3_nt: TGTGCCAGCTCCCGAGGACAGGGGGGGTACGAGCAGTACTTC; cdr3_aa: CASSRGQGGYEQYF
clone_size: once; d_call: TRBD1; cdr3_length: 13; j_call: TRBJ1-1; v_call: TRBV5-1; cdr3_nt: TGCGCCAGCAGCGTGTCAGGGGGCACTGAAGCTTTCTTT; cdr3_aa: CASSVSGGTEAFF
clone_size: NA; d_call: TRBD1; cdr3_length: 14; j_call: TRBJ1-1; v_call: TRBV30; cdr3_nt: TGTGCCTGGAGTCGTCAGGGGGCGATCATGGAAGCTTTCTTT; cdr3_aa: CAWSRQGAIMEAFF
clone_size: NA; d_call: TRBD1; cdr3_length: 13; j_call: TRBJ2-5; v_call: TRBV18; cdr3_nt: TGTGCCAGCTCACCAGACAGGGCCGAGACCCAGTACTTC; cdr3_aa: CASSPDRAETQYF
clone_size: NA; d_call: TRBD2; cdr3_length: 20; j_call: TRBJ2-1; v_call: TRBV5-1; cdr3_nt: TGCGCCAGCAGCTTAAAACCGGGACTAGCGGGGGGCCGGTCCTACAATGAGCAGTTCTTC; cdr3_aa: CASSLKPGLAGGRSYNEQFF
clone_size: NA; d_call: TRBD2; cdr3_length: 16; j_call: TRBJ2-7; v_call: TRBV5-6; cdr3_nt: TGTGCCAGCAGCTTGTTCAGCGGGACTGCGGCCCCCGAGCAGTACTTC; cdr3_aa: CASSLFSGTAAPEQYF
clone_size: NA; d_call: NA; cdr3_length: 12; j_call: TRBJ2-1; v_call: TRBV27; cdr3_nt: TGTGCCAGCAGATTACCCACCGGGACACAGTTCTTC; cdr3_aa: CASRLPTGTQFF
clone_size: NA; d_call: TRBD2; cdr3_length: 15; j_call: TRBJ2-3; v_call: TRBV4-3; cdr3_nt: TGCGCCAGCAGCTCTCTGGCAGGGAGGGCAGATACGCAGTATTTT; cdr3_aa: CASSSLAGRADTQYF
clone_size: NA; d_call: NA; cdr3_length: 13; j_call: TRBJ1-6; v_call: TRBV6-5; cdr3_nt: TGTGCCAGCAGGGACAGCGATAATTCACCCCTCCACTTT; cdr3_aa: CASRDSDNSPLHF
clone_size: few; d_call: NA; cdr3_length: 14; j_call: TRBJ2-1; v_call: TRBV9; cdr3_nt: TGTGCCAGCAGCGCCAGGGGATATCACAATGAGCAGTTCTTC; cdr3_aa: CASSARGYHNEQFF
clone_size: NA; d_call: NA; cdr3_length: 15; j_call: TRBJ2-2; v_call: TRBV4-3; cdr3_nt: TGCGCCAGCAGCCAAGAAATAACTTGGTCCGGGGAGCTGTTTTTT; cdr3_aa: CASSQEITWSGELFF
clone_size: once; d_call: TRBD1; cdr3_length: 14; j_call: TRBJ1-1; v_call: TRBV6-2/TRBV6-3; cdr3_nt: TGTGCCAGCAGTCGGGGGACAGGGTGGACTGAAGCTTTCTTT; cdr3_aa: CASSRGTGWTEAFF
clone_size: once; d_call: NA; cdr3_length: 16; j_call: TRBJ2-3; v_call: TRBV24-1; cdr3_nt: TGTGCCACCAGTGAACCCCGCGGGCTTAGCACAGATACGCAGTATTTT; cdr3_aa: CATSEPRGLSTDTQYF
clone_size: NA; d_call: TRBD2; cdr3_length: 15; j_call: TRBJ2-4; v_call: TRBV5-1; cdr3_nt: TGCGCCAGCAGCTTGGCCGACGGGGGGAGGAACATTCAGTACTTC; cdr3_aa: CASSLADGGRNIQYF
clone_size: NA; d_call: TRBD2; cdr3_length: 18; j_call: TRBJ2-7; v_call: TRBV5-1; cdr3_nt: TGCGCCGGCCCAAGGCTCTCTACGAGCGGGAATAGCTCCTACGAGCAGTACTTC; cdr3_aa: CAGPRLSTSGNSSYEQYF
clone_size: NA; d_call: TRBD1; cdr3_length: 14; j_call: TRBJ1-1; v_call: TRBV9; cdr3_nt: TGTGCCAGCAGCGTATTGGACAGGGCATATGAAGCTTTCTTT; cdr3_aa: CASSVLDRAYEAFF
clone_size: NA; d_call: NA; cdr3_length: 14; j_call: TRBJ1-4; v_call: TRBV28; cdr3_nt: TGTGCCAGCAGGGGGGCTACAACTAATGAAAAACTGTTTTTT; cdr3_aa: CASRGATTNEKLFF
clone_size: NA; d_call: NA; cdr3_length: 11; j_call: TRBJ2-1; v_call: TRBV7-9; cdr3_nt: TGTGCCAGCAGTTTTAACAATGAGCAGTTCTTC; cdr3_aa: CASSFNNEQFF
clone_size: once; d_call: NA; cdr3_length: 15; j_call: TRBJ2-7; v_call: TRBV6-6; cdr3_nt: TGTGCCAGCAGGCCCCCCGGCGGGAAATCCTACGAGCAGTACTTC; cdr3_aa: CASRPPGGKSYEQYF
clone_size: NA; d_call: NA; cdr3_length: 15; j_call: TRBJ1-4; v_call: TRBV7-3; cdr3_nt: TGTGCCAGCAGCCCCGCGGGGGTAGCTAATGAAAAACTGTTTTTT; cdr3_aa: CASSPAGVANEKLFF
clone_size: NA; d_call: NA; cdr3_length: 17; j_call: TRBJ1-5; v_call: TRBV5-6; cdr3_nt: TGTGCCAGCAGCTTGTATGTGGACAGCTATAGCAATCAGCCCCAGCATTTT; cdr3_aa: CASSLYVDSYSNQPQHF
clone_size: NA; d_call: NA; cdr3_length: 12; j_call: TRBJ2-5; v_call: TRBV2; cdr3_nt: TGTGCCAGCAGGGAGGGGACCGGCTCCCAGTACTTC; cdr3_aa: CASREGTGSQYF
clone_size: NA; d_call: TRBD1; cdr3_length: 16; j_call: TRBJ2-7; v_call: TRBV19; cdr3_nt: TGTGCCAGTAGTGCGAAGACAGGGGGTGCCCCCCTCGAGCAGTACTTC; cdr3_aa: CASSAKTGGAPLEQYF
clone_size: NA; d_call: NA; cdr3_length: 14; j_call: TRBJ1-2; v_call: TRBV13; cdr3_nt: TGTGCCAGCAGCACTGGTGCGGCCCTCGGTGGCTACACCTTC; cdr3_aa: CASSTGAALGGYTF
clone_size: NA; d_call: TRBD1; cdr3_length: 16; j_call: TRBJ1-2; v_call: TRBV19; cdr3_nt: TGTGCCAGTAGTATAGATCTAAGGGGGCTTAACTATGGCTACACCTTC; cdr3_aa: CASSIDLRGLNYGYTF
clone_size: once; d_call: TRBD1; cdr3_length: 16; j_call: TRBJ1-4; v_call: TRBV4-3; cdr3_nt: TGCGCCAGCAGCCAAGGAGACAGGGGGAATAATGAAAAACTGTTTTTT; cdr3_aa: CASSQGDRGNNEKLFF
clone_size: NA; d_call: NA; cdr3_length: 14; j_call: TRBJ2-1; v_call: TRBV7-9; cdr3_nt: TGTGCCAGCAGCCGAATGCTCGACAGCTATGAGCAGTTCTTC; cdr3_aa: CASSRMLDSYEQFF
clone_size: NA; d_call: NA; cdr3_length: 14; j_call: TRBJ2-7; v_call: TRBV9; cdr3_nt: TGTGCCAGCAGCGCCCGACAGGTTAACTACGAGCAGTACTTC; cdr3_aa: CASSARQVNYEQYF
clone_size: NA; d_call: NA; cdr3_length: 13; j_call: TRBJ1-5; v_call: TRBV6-6; cdr3_nt: TGTGCCAGCATGAGAGATAGCAATCAGCCCCAGCATTTT; cdr3_aa: CASMRDSNQPQHF